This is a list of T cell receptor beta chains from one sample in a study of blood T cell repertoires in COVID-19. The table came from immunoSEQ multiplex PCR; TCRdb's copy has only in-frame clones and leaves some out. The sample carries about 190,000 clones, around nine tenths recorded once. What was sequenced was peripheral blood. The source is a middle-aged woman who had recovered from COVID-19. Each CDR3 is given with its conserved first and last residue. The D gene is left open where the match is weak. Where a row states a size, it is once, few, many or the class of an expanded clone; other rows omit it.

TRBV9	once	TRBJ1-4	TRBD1	TGTGCCAGCAGCGCCAGACAGGGGGCATATGAAAAACTGTTTTTT	CASSARQGAYEKLFF
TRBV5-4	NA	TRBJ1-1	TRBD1	TGTGCCAGCAGCTTGCAGGGGGTCAACACTGAAGCTTTCTTT	CASSLQGVNTEAFF
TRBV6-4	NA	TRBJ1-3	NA	TGTGCCAGCAGTGCAGGGCCTGGAAACACCATATATTTT	CASSAGPGNTIYF
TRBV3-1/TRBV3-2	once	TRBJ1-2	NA	TGTGCCAGCAGCGGGACGGGGGGGAGTGGCTATGGCTACACCTTC	CASSGTGGSGYGYTF
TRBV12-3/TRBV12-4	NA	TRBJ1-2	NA	TGTGCCAGCAGTTCCCGGGACTTTGGCTACACCTTC	CASSSRDFGYTF
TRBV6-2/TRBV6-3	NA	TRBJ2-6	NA	TGTGCCAGCAGTTTGGAGATTCCTGGGGCCAACGTCCTGACTTTC	CASSLEIPGANVLTF
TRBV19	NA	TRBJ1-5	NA	TGTGCCAGTAGTATACCCGCATCCTATAGCAATCAGCCCCAGCATTTT	CASSIPASYSNQPQHF
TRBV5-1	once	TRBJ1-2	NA	TGCGCCAGCAGCTTCGACAGGCTTTATGGCTACACCTTC	CASSFDRLYGYTF
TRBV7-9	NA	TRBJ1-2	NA	TGTGCCAGCAGCTTGAGCGGTACTAACTATGGCTACACCTTC	CASSLSGTNYGYTF
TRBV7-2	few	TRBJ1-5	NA	TGTGCCAGCAGCTTAGATTTACCCCAGCGGGGACAGCCCCAGCATTTT	CASSLDLPQRGQPQHF
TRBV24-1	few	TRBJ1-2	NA	TGTGCCACCAGTGATGCCTCAAGGGGTCATGGCTACACCTTC	CATSDASRGHGYTF
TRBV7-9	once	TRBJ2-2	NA	TGTGCCAGCAGCTTAGACGGGATAAACACCGGGGAGCTGTTTTTT	CASSLDGINTGELFF
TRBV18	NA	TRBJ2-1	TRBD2	TGTGCCAGCTCACGCGGGACTAGCGAGTACAATGAGCAGTTCTTC	CASSRGTSEYNEQFF
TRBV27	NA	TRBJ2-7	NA	TGTGCCAGCAAGACAGTGCATTCTACTTCATACGAGCAGTACTTC	CASKTVHSTSYEQYF
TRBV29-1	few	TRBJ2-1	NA	TGCAGCGCCCTGAGGCCCTCCTACAATGAGCAGTTCTTC	CSALRPSYNEQFF
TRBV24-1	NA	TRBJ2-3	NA	TGTGCCACCAGTGCACCTGACGGGAGTAGCACAGATACGCAGTATTTT	CATSAPDGSSTDTQYF
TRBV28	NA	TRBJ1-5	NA	TGTGCCAGCAGTTTACCCGTGAGCAATCAGCCCCAGCATTTT	CASSLPVSNQPQHF
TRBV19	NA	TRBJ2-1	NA	TGTGCCAGTAGTATAGTAGGGGTTCCCTACAATGAGCAGTTCTTC	CASSIVGVPYNEQFF
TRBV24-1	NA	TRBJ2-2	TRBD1	TGTGCCACCAGTGATTCCGGGACAGGGGGGACCGGGGAGCTGTTTTTT	CATSDSGTGGTGELFF
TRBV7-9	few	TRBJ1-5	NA	TGTGCCAGCAGTCTCGTGGGGGCTCAGCCCCAGCATTTT	CASSLVGAQPQHF
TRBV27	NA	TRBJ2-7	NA	TGTGCCAGCAGTTTATCGGGCCGGACCTACGAGCAGTACTTC	CASSLSGRTYEQYF
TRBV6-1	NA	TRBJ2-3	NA	TGTGCCAGCAGTGCGATAGGGAGCGGAGTCACAGATACGCAGTATTTT	CASSAIGSGVTDTQYF
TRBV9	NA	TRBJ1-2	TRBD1	TGTGCCAGCAGCGGACAGGGAGCAGGATTCTATGGCTACACCTTC	CASSGQGAGFYGYTF
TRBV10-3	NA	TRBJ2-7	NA	TGTGCCATCAGTGAGAGGCAGGGCTACGAGCAGTACTTC	CAISERQGYEQYF
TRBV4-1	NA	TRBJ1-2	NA	TGCGCCAGCAGCCAAGATCTAGCGGTGGGGGCTTCGAACTATGGCTACACCTTC	CASSQDLAVGASNYGYTF
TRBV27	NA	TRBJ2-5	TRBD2	TGTGCCAGCAGCTTATTGGCTTTCCTAGCGGGAACGGAAGAGACCCAGTACTTC	CASSLLAFLAGTEETQYF
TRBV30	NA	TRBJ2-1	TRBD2	TGTGCCTGGGAGCGGGAGACAACCTACAATGAGCAGTTCTTC	CAWERETTYNEQFF
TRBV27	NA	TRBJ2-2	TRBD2	TGTGCCAGCAGCCCCCCCCGTGGGGCGGGGGGCGGGGAGCTGTTTTTT	CASSPPRGAGGGELFF
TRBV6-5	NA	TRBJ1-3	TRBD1	TGTGCCAGCAGTCCAACAGGGGCTGGAAACACCATATATTTT	CASSPTGAGNTIYF
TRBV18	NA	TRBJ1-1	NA	TGTGCCAGCTCCCTCCTGGAGATAAACACTGAAGCTTTCTTT	CASSLLEINTEAFF
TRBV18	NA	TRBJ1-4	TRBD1	TGTGCCAGCTCACCAGACAGGGCTAATGAAAAACTGTTTTTT	CASSPDRANEKLFF
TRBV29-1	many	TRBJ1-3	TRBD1	TGCAGCGTTGGTGGACAGGACGGAGGAAACACCATATATTTT	CSVGGQDGGNTIYF
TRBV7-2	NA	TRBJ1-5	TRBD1	TGTGCCAGCAGCTTATTTTCTTGGACAGGGGATCAGCCCCAGCATTTT	CASSLFSWTGDQPQHF
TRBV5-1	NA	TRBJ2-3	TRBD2	TGCGCCAGCAGCTTGGAGCCTAGCGGATCCACAGATACGCAGTATTTT	CASSLEPSGSTDTQYF
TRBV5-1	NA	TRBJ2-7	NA	TGCGCCAGCTCCGAGGCGTGGCCCTACGAGCAGTACTTC	CASSEAWPYEQYF
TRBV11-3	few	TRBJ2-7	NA	TGTGCCAGCAGCTTAGGAGGCCAGAACCCCTCCTACGAGCAGTACTTC	CASSLGGQNPSYEQYF
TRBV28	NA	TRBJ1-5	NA	TGTGCCAGCAGTATCCGTGACAGTTCTGTTAGCAATCAGCCCCAGCATTTT	CASSIRDSSVSNQPQHF
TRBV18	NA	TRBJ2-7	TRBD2	TGTGCCAGCTCACAATCTTTAGCGGGAGGTATGAGCGAGCAGTACTTC	CASSQSLAGGMSEQYF
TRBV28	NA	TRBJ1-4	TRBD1	TGTGCCAGCACGTCGACAGGGGTTGCCGCTGAAAAACTGTTTTTT	CASTSTGVAAEKLFF
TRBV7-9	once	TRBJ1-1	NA	TGTGCCAGCAGCAAACTCCCTCCGGGTGCGAACACTGAAGCTTTCTTT	CASSKLPPGANTEAFF
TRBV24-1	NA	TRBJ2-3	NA	TGTGCCACCAGTGATTCCTCACAGCTCACAGATACGCAGTATTTT	CATSDSSQLTDTQYF
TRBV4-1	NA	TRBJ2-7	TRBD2	TGCGCCAGCAGCCAAGGTACTAGCGGGAGTCCCGAGCAGTACTTC	CASSQGTSGSPEQYF
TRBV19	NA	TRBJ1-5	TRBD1	TGTGCCAGCATCCCACGGGGACAGGGGGCCGGTCAGCCCCAGCATTTT	CASIPRGQGAGQPQHF
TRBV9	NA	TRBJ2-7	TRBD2	TGTGCCAGCAGCGTAGAAGCTAGCGGGATAGGGGAGCAGTACTTC	CASSVEASGIGEQYF
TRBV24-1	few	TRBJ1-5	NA	TGTGCCACCAGTGATTTTTCGGGGAATCAGCCCCAGCATTTT	CATSDFSGNQPQHF
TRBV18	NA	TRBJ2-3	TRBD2	TGTGCCAGCTCATCCCGGACTAGCCATGAGGGCACAGATACGCAGTATTTT	CASSSRTSHEGTDTQYF
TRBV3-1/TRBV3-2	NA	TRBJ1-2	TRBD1	TGTGCCAGCAGCCAACCCGGGACAGGGTATGGCTACACCTTC	CASSQPGTGYGYTF
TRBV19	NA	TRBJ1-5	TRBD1	TGTGCCAGTAGTCGACAGGGTACGAGCAATCAGCCCCAGCATTTT	CASSRQGTSNQPQHF
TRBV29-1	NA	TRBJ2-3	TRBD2	TGCAGCGTTGAAGGACTAGCGGGATTCACAGATACGCAGTATTTT	CSVEGLAGFTDTQYF
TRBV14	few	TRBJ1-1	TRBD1	TGTGCCAGCAGCCGCAGGACAGGGGCAGAGGGTACTGAAGCTTTCTTT	CASSRRTGAEGTEAFF
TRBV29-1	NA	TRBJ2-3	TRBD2	TGCAGCGTTGAACCTTCGCGGGGGGGCACAGATACGCAGTATTTT	CSVEPSRGGTDTQYF